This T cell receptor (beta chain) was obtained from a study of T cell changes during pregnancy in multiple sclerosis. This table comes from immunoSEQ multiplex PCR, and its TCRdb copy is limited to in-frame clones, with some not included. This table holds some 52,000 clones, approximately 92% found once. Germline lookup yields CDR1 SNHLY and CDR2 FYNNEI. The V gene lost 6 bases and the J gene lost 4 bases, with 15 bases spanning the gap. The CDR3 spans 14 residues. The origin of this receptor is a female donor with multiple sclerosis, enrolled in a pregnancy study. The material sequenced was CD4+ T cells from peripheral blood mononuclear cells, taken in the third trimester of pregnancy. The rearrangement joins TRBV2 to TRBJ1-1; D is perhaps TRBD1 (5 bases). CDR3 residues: CASRGGLGGTEAFF. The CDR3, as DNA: TGTGCCAGCAGGGGGGGACTGGGCGGCACTGAAGCTTTCTTT.